This T cell receptor (beta chain) was found in a study of technical replicates of blood from several donors. Sequenced by immunoSEQ multiplex PCR; TCRdb stores in-frame clones only, minus some. The sample lists about 75,000 clones, roughly 90% occurring once. The CDR3 runs 12 residues. CDR1 is KGHSH and CDR2 is LQKENI in the germline V gene. Unmatched junction bases numbered 3, after V lost 3 bases and J lost 8 bases. The rearrangement links TRBV18 to TRBJ1-1; 7 bases fit TRBD1. The clonotype originates from a human donor in good health. Sequencing was performed on T cells isolated from PBMCs. The CDR3 spells CASSPLQGEAFF. Written as DNA, the CDR3 is TGTGCCAGCTCACCCTTACAGGGGGAAGCTTTCTTT.